These T cell receptor beta chains were read from a single sample in a study of cytomegalovirus exposure and HLA in healthy donors. Method: immunoSEQ multiplex PCR; TCRdb's copy keeps in-frame clones and lacks some. The sample shows 150,000 or so clones, approximately 70% of them seen only once. Source material: PBMCs. These receptors all come from a woman aged 55-69 years in good health and CMV-seropositive. Each CDR3 is given with its conserved first and last residue. Fields, in order: clone size, D gene, J gene, V gene, CDR3 protein, CDR3 DNA. The D gene is left open where the match is weak. The size field is filled for only some rows; it gives once, few, many or a size class.

NA TRBD1 TRBJ2-1 TRBV7-9 CASSRDSEVDEQFF TGTGCCAGCAGCCGGGACAGCGAAGTGGATGAGCAGTTCTTC
NA TRBD2 TRBJ2-1 TRBV13 CASSLRMVGGLAGPKQFF TGTGCCAGCAGCTTAAGAATGGTTGGGGGACTAGCGGGGCCCAAGCAGTTCTTC
NA NA TRBJ2-5 TRBV6-1 CASSDRTGRAETQYF TGTGCCAGCAGTGACCGGACAGGGAGGGCGGAGACCCAGTACTTC
NA TRBD2 TRBJ2-5 TRBV5-1 CASSGGLAGGWETQYF TGCGCCAGCAGCGGGGGACTAGCGGGAGGCTGGGAGACCCAGTACTTC
NA NA TRBJ1-5 TRBV28 CASSLGDRSNQPQHF TGTGCCAGCAGTTTGGGTGACAGAAGCAATCAGCCCCAGCATTTT
NA TRBD1 TRBJ2-3 TRBV5-1 CASSSTGGSADTQYF TGCGCCAGCAGCTCCACAGGGGGCTCGGCAGATACGCAGTATTTT
NA NA TRBJ2-3 TRBV28 CASSSRDTDTQYF TGTGCCAGCAGTTCTCGGGATACAGATACGCAGTATTTT
NA TRBD1 TRBJ1-2 TRBV5-6 CASSSLQGIDYGYTF TGTGCCAGCAGCTCCCTACAGGGGATCGACTATGGCTACACCTTC
few NA TRBJ2-7 TRBV29-1 CSVEDGAGQLYEQYF TGCAGCGTTGAAGATGGGGCAGGACAGCTCTACGAGCAGTACTTC
few NA TRBJ1-3 TRBV9 CASSVNPSSGNTIYF TGTGCCAGCAGCGTAAACCCGAGCTCTGGAAACACCATATATTTT
NA NA TRBJ2-7 TRBV19 CASSVKMTGEQYF TGTGCCAGTAGTGTGAAAATGACAGGCGAGCAGTACTTC
few NA TRBJ1-4 TRBV10-1 CASSWTDATNEKLFF TGCGCCAGCAGTTGGACAGATGCAACTAATGAAAAACTGTTTTTT
few NA TRBJ1-6 TRBV10-3 CAIRQGNDSPLHF TGTGCCATCAGACAGGGTAATGATTCACCCCTCCACTTT
NA TRBD1 TRBJ2-5 TRBV7-9 CASSLSGTGSGETQYF TGTGCCAGCAGCTTATCCGGGACAGGGTCAGGGGAGACCCAGTACTTC
few TRBD1 TRBJ1-1 TRBV10-3 CAIRGLDRGTEAFF TGTGCCATCCGTGGATTAGACAGGGGAACTGAAGCTTTCTTT
NA TRBD1 TRBJ2-7 TRBV7-9 CASGTGGQYEQYF TGTGCCAGCGGGACAGGGGGCCAATACGAGCAGTACTTC
NA NA TRBJ2-1 TRBV30 CAWTGRHEQFF TGTGCCTGGACAGGGAGGCATGAGCAGTTCTTC
NA NA TRBJ1-1 TRBV11-2 CASSLAGGTTEAFF TGTGCCAGCAGCTTAGCGGGGGGAACCACTGAAGCTTTCTTT
few NA TRBJ1-1 TRBV7-6 CASSPRQDWRMNTEAFF TGTGCCAGCAGCCCTCGACAGGATTGGCGCATGAACACTGAAGCTTTCTTT
NA NA TRBJ1-1 TRBV14 CASSHLPGGTEAFF TGTGCCAGCAGCCATTTACCGGGAGGGACTGAAGCTTTCTTT
few NA TRBJ1-4 TRBV7-9 CASSLASGEEKLFF TGTGCCAGCAGCTTAGCTTCCGGGGAGGAAAAACTGTTTTTT
NA NA TRBJ2-7 TRBV15 CATSQDRSAYEQYF TGTGCCACCAGCCAAGACAGGAGCGCCTACGAGCAGTACTTC
NA TRBD2 TRBJ2-7 TRBV30 CAWSVGPGLAGVEQYF TGTGCCTGGAGTGTAGGCCCTGGACTAGCGGGAGTTGAGCAGTACTTC
NA TRBD1 TRBJ1-1 TRBV2 CASRDRGQNTEAFF TGTGCCAGCAGGGACAGGGGACAGAACACTGAAGCTTTCTTT
NA TRBD1 TRBJ1-4 TRBV25-1 CASSVGTGRGEKLFF TGTGCCAGCAGTGTTGGGACAGGGCGGGGTGAAAAACTGTTTTTT
NA NA TRBJ1-3 TRBV7-2 CASSLADIASGNTIYF TGTGCCAGCAGCTTAGCGGACATCGCTTCTGGAAACACCATATATTTT
NA TRBD1 TRBJ1-4 TRBV9 CASSVGQGVTNEKLFF TGTGCCAGCAGCGTGGGACAGGGTGTCACTAATGAAAAACTGTTTTTT
NA NA TRBJ2-1 TRBV10-3 CAISESPGSSGDNEQFF TGTGCCATCAGTGAATCCCCAGGAAGTAGCGGAGACAATGAGCAGTTCTTC
NA NA TRBJ1-2 TRBV5-3 CARSLEQGYGYTF TGTGCCAGAAGCTTGGAGCAGGGCTATGGCTACACCTTC
NA NA TRBJ1-1 TRBV5-6 CASSLETANTEAFF TGTGCCAGCAGCTTGGAGACAGCGAACACTGAAGCTTTCTTT